The T cell receptor (beta chain) described here comes from a study of blood T cell repertoires in COVID-19. Germline V gene sequence: CDR1 SGHNT, CDR2 YYREEE (reference sequence). Unmatched junction bases numbered 8, after V lost 5 bases and J lost 0 bases. This CDR3 is built from 16 residues. Data came from immunoSEQ multiplex PCR; TCRdb stores just in-frame clones and leaves some out. The data hold tens of thousands of clones, with roughly four fifths observed a single time. The sample consisted of peripheral blood. V gene TRBV5-4 combines with J gene TRBJ1-3; 7 bases are shared with TRBD1. This TCR derives from a human donor in a cohort sampled during active COVID-19. As DNA, the CDR3 is TGTGCCAGCAGTACCGGGACAGAAACCTCTGGAAACACCATATATTTT. It is translated as CASSTGTETSGNTIYF. Full variable domain (remainder filled in from reference TRBV5-4 and TRBJ1-3): ETGVTQSPTHLIKTRGQQVTLRCSSQSGHNTVSWYQQALGQGPQFIFQYYREEENGRGNFPPRFSGLQFPNYSSELNVNALELDDSALYLCASSTGTETSGNTIYFGEGSWLTVV.